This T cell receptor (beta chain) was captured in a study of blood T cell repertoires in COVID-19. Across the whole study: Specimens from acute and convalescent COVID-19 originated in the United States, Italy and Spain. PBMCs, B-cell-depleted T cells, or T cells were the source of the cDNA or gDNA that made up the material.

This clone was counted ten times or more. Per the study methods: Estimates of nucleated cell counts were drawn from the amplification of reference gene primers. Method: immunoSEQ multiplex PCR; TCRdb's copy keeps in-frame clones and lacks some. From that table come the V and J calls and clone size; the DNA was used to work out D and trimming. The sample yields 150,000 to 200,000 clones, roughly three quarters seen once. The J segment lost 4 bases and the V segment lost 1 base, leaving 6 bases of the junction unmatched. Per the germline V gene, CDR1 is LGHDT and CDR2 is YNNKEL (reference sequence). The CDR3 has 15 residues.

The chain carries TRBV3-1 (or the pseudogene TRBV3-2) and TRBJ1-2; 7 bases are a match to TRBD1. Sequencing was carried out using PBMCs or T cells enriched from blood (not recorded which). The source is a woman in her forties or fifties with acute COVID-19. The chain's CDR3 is CASSQGTGAFYGYTF. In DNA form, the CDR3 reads TGTGCCAGCAGCCAAGGCACAGGGGCCTTCTATGGCTACACCTTC.